This TCR beta chain was observed in a study of blood T cell repertoires in COVID-19. Study-wide context: Acute and convalescent COVID-19 samples came from the United States, Italy and Spain. PBMCs, B-cell-depleted T cells, or T cells were the source of the cDNA or gDNA that made up the material.

Patients at the Seattle site were enrolled during active infection and followed longitudinally. Sequencing was performed with immunoSEQ multiplex PCR; in TCRdb, only in-frame clones are kept and a portion is missing. The sample carries tens of thousands of clones, more than 80% recorded once. The V and J ends lost 6 bases and 0 bases respectively, with 14 bases between them. This CDR3 region has 15 residues. Per germline, CDR1 MDHEN and CDR2 SYDVKM. Sequenced material: peripheral blood. The clonotype comes from a woman aged 55-75 years with COVID-19, enrolled during active disease. V gene TRBV28 combines with J gene TRBJ1-1; no clear D. CDR3 in amino acids: CASRPLAGVNTEAFF. Written as DNA, the CDR3 is TGTGCCAGCAGACCCCTGGCAGGCGTGAACACTGAAGCTTTCTTT.